This entry features one TCR beta chain sequence. What antigen it recognizes has not been identified. The input lacks base qualities; no much larger clone sits a single base away. The sample is drawn from a study of cytomegalovirus exposure and HLA in healthy donors (dated by TCRdb to the late 2010s). Regarding the complete study: An earlier analysis of approximately 640 of the donors reported more than 250 Gb of sequence data and 117 million unique TCR beta sequences from roughly 180 million T cells. Along with the roughly 610-subject first cohort, a separate validation cohort of over a hundred different subjects was used. Because of strong linkage in the cohort, four or five DR-DQ haplotypes were treated as single units for association and clustering. HLA typing included class I and class II loci at four-digit resolution. Among under 450 genotyped donors of the cohort, an average of approximately 230,000 unique TCR beta nucleotide sequences were sequenced per donor, around 20% of them non-productive. Using immunosequencing, the study profiled T cell repertoires from 666 subjects and related those repertoires to cytomegalovirus serostatus. Rather than drawing on any new phenotypic data, the later analysis identified candidate immune exposures from TCR beta sequences and the way those sequences occurred across donors. The number of typed donors differed by locus: roughly 620-640 for A, B, C, DRB1 and DQB1; 522 for DQA1; some 590 for DPA1; and roughly 450 for DPB1. Among the roughly 390 genotyped donors, approximately 77% belonged to the genetic ancestry cluster associated with self-reported Caucasian donors. The study aimed to test whether signatures of past pathogen exposure could be identified by cataloging public T cell receptors. In a later genetic analysis, genome-wide SNP genotypes for about 55% of the 666 donors were used, and that subset was treated as a discovery cohort. Donor age, sex, ethnicity and CMV serostatus were compiled alongside the repertoire data. About 280 gigabases of sequencing data and 70 million to 95 million unique TCR sequences made up an early release that covered under 750 HLA-typed donors. An earlier analysis of 500 to 750 of the donors applied high-throughput TCR beta sequencing to assess whether each TCR beta V gene segment acted as functional or pseudogenic. In a later analysis, previously published TCR beta repertoires from several hundred donors were re-analyzed and high-resolution HLA genotyping was added so that TCR occurrence patterns could be studied. Every repertoire in the discovery cohort had been generated on one and the same sequencing platform. The study combined high-throughput TCR immunosequencing, statistical association of individual TCRs with disease status, and machine learning to predict cytomegalovirus infection status. On the study overall, not on this receptor specifically: In a later analysis, several top co-occurrence clusters were reported to appear linked to parvovirus B19, influenza, CMV and Epstein-Barr virus. The sequencing pipeline was judged likely to have produced a cluster of highly shared sequence variants as a technical artifact. This cohort had only TCR beta chains sequenced, and the lack of alpha or paired-chain data limited which features could be detected. The presence/absence analyses assumed that sequencing depth was roughly uniform across donors, and that assumption may not be true. In a later genetic analysis, a missense DCLRE1C variant was associated with V-gene and J-gene trimming of TCR beta chains, and the association was replicated in an independent cohort. Correlated functional status among segregating V segments might be attributable to linkage disequilibrium, but an unknown experimental factor could not be ruled out. A further reported finding was that TCR beta sequences accurately predicted the HLA-A and HLA-B alleles for most subjects in the first cohort. In an earlier analysis of 587 of the donors, most TCR beta V segments appeared in productive rearrangements about 90% or about 30% of the time, broadly matching IMGT annotations. Most CMV-associated TCR beta chains appeared to be HLA-restricted in a later analysis, and the HLA associations seemed to be driven largely by CMV exposure. About 17 rarely observed V segments, including chromosome 9 orphons, were excluded from the earlier analysis of 550 to 700 of the donors because counts were too low. In a later analysis, 16,951 TCR beta sequences were associated with specific HLA alleles at a false discovery rate of 0.05. The authors suggested that the approach could potentially be extended to other disease states and immunological phenotypes. The classifier was reported to diagnose cytomegalovirus status with high specificity and sensitivity in both the original cohort and the validation cohort. In a later analysis, HLA-associated TCR beta chains were found to be more clonally expanded and to have lower generation probabilities than equally common non-associated chains. Compared with the 666-donor mean, donors in an Asian-associated ancestry cluster had fewer N-insertions in productive TCRs, according to a later genetic analysis. Some IMGT-functional V segments, including TRBV6-2 and TRBV6-3, could not be told apart with the 87-base-pair reads, so those segments were excluded. The only immune exposure information available for the cohort was CMV serostatus. A few of the identified cytomegalovirus-associated TCR beta chains were confirmed in vitro to be specific for cytomegalovirus antigens. Across donors, most TCR sequences were observed very rarely, whereas some public TCRs were present in many individuals. Because HLA typing was unavailable for some donors at each locus, only the typed subset was used in association tests. The study gave a list of under 200 TCR beta chains associated with cytomegalovirus. When HLA alleles, especially DR and DQ, strongly co-occurred, attributing TCR associations to individual alleles was difficult. In a later analysis, TCR association rates were found to vary across HLA loci, with the most associated TCRs seen for DRB1 alleles and the fewest for HLA-C alleles.

From V the trimming removes 6 bases and from J it removes 5 bases, while the gene matches leave 8 bases of the junction unaccounted for. There are 14 amino acids in the CDR3, from cysteine to phenylalanine inclusive. Only the CDR3 portion is preserved as DNA: 42 bases, with reading frame beginning at the first base. CDR1 and CDR2 were assigned from the germline V gene as SNHLY and FYNNEI. The cohort was made up of under 800 healthy bone marrow donors. Cohort members were all nominally healthy when sampled, although unrecorded immune exposures were likely present. The donor tested CMV seronegative and was one of the 352 seronegative cohort members. A peripheral blood sample was provided by each donor, and peripheral blood mononuclear cells were used for TCR beta sequencing. Genomic DNA extraction from the blood cell samples was performed with the Qiagen DNeasy Blood Extraction Kit. The library came from the immunoSEQ multiplex PCR assay. For the multiplex PCR, a mixture combining 60 forward primers for TCR Vbeta segments and 13 reverse primers for TCR Jbeta segments was used. The CDR3 region of rearranged TCR beta genes was amplified from genomic DNA with a multiplex PCR assay. The Illumina HiSeq System was used to sequence the amplified TCR beta libraries as 87-base-pair reads. The authors' pipeline ran thus. A later analysis counted some 74 million unique TCR beta chains across the 550 to 700 repertoires, and 9.5 million to 11 million of these chains were shared by at least two donors. Raw reads were error-corrected and collapsed into unique sequences by a nearest-neighbor algorithm in which closely related sequences were merged to remove PCR and sequencing errors. To assign V, D and J gene segments, CDR3 sequences were aligned to IMGT reference sequences. Each retained sequence needed at least a six-nucleotide match to both a V gene segment and a J gene segment. Rearrangements were called productive when the CDR3 lacked stop codons and stayed in frame with V and J; all others were non-productive. CDR3 was defined by IMGT convention, running from the second conserved V-encoded cysteine to the conserved J-encoded phenylalanine. In an earlier analysis of roughly 580 of the donors, sequences lacking an unambiguous match to a single V gene segment were excluded. In an earlier analysis of about 590 of the donors, a V segment was called functional when productive rearrangements were above 56.7%, and segregating when the standard deviation between donors exceeded 5%. To diagnose cytomegalovirus status from the catalog of TCR beta chain sequences, a statistical classification framework was built. V and J gene assignment, in a later analysis, came from comparing TCR nucleotide sequences with IMGT/GENE-DB human TR gene sequences. A later analysis assigned CDR3 sequences and most-parsimonious VDJ recombination scenarios with the TCRdist pipeline. In a later analysis, each TCR beta chain was defined by its CDR3 amino acid sequence together with its V-gene family, and reads lacking a unique V-gene family were excluded. To address suspected cross-contamination and a sequencing artifact, a later analysis removed roughly 640 highly shared, low-generation-probability nucleotide sequences. A later analysis calculated a clonal expansion index for each public chain from normalized within-repertoire ranks of inferred template counts. In a later analysis, generation probabilities were computed using a VDJ recombination model fitted to out-of-frame rearrangements, and the results were checked against IGoR. In a later analysis, TCR-TCR, TCR-HLA and TCR-CMV co-occurrence was scored with hypergeometric tests, and a repertoire-size bias correction was applied to TCR pairs. In a later analysis, false discovery rates were estimated by permuting HLA or CMV assignments 20 times. In a later analysis, co-occurring TCRs were grouped with DBSCAN, and TCRdist sequence similarity was added when clustering was performed within HLA-allele-positive subsets. Co-occurrence clustering excluded repertoires with fewer than 30,000 or more than 120,000 public chains, plus five with anomalous nucleotide sharing. The source is immuneACCESS, and TCRdb retained only in-frame sequences with V and J called. Part of the clones is not carried over; for the studies checked, unresolved V genes explain less than half of this, and the remainder is unexplained. V, J and clone size reflect that table, while D and trimming were determined from the DNA. The sample table records some 270,000 clones; roughly 80% of these occur just once. About 0.29% of the sample belongs to the ten largest clones.

Specimen: PBMCs. In this chain, TRBV2 is recombined with TRBJ2-5, with TRBD1 identical over 8 junction bases. The source is a girl aged 2-10 years in good health and CMV-seronegative. The DNA is TGTGCCAGCAGGAGAGACAGGGGTTATGAGACCCAGTACTTC. Translation gives CASRRDRGYETQYF.